This T cell receptor beta chain is from a study of shared T cell receptors in the human thymus. The CDR3 spans 16 residues. Germline trimming cut 1 base from V and 1 base from J; bases unmatched to any gene: 6. The germline gives CDR1 SGHRS, CDR2 YFSETQ. Generated by immunoSEQ multiplex PCR, the TCRdb table keeps only in-frame clones and is missing some. The sample carries approximately 580,000 clones, around 78% recorded once. This sample was shared with a second study, whose subject was human thymus T cells. That work adds: Thymic and blood repertoires appeared to display a bias in their usage of V and J genes.

This sequence was found in a boy less than two years old with a congenital heart defect. Sample: thymocytes. The chain uses TRBV5-1 and TRBJ2-7; 9 bases are a match to TRBD1. CDR3: CASSLIPGQGSYEQYF. Here the CDR3 DNA reads TGCGCCAGCAGCTTGATCCCCGGACAGGGGTCCTACGAGCAGTACTTC.